This record looks at one TCR beta chain sequence and its context. Seattle patients were enrolled during active infection and followed longitudinally. Clones were sequenced by immunoSEQ multiplex PCR, and TCRdb holds only the in-frame ones, with some missing. Of 200,000 to 300,000 clones in the sample, around 87% were seen once. The CDR3 loop spans 15 amino acids. Germline CDR1 reads DFQATT; CDR2 reads SNEGSKA (reference sequence). The V and J ends lost 3 bases and 4 bases, in that order; junction bases with no gene match: 9. This entry belongs to a study of blood T cell repertoires in COVID-19. Study-level background: In each case, the material was cDNA or gDNA derived from T cells, B-cell-depleted T cells, or PBMCs.

The sequenced material came from peripheral blood. The J gene is TRBJ2-5, the V gene TRBV20-1, with 9 bases aligning to TRBD2. This TCR came from a woman aged 60-75 years with COVID-19, enrolled during active disease. The CDR3: CSASVGLASGETQYF. The CDR3, as DNA: TGCAGTGCTAGTGTAGGACTAGCGTCGGGAGAGACCCAGTACTTC.